The rows below give T cell receptor beta chains drawn from one sample of a study of beta chain features in type 1 diabetes. TCRdb's table, derived via immunoSEQ multiplex PCR, lists solely in-frame clones and lacks some. The sample has about 150,000 clones, around 9% seen once. Sequences were obtained from central memory CD4+ T cells from blood. The receptor source for this set is a woman aged 30 to 39 with type 1 diabetes. Both conserved end residues are part of each CDR3. A D gene is named only where the DNA matches it firmly. The size field is filled for only some rows; it gives once, few, many or a size class.

>few|TRBV9|TRBD2|TRBJ2-1
TGTGCCAGCAGCGTAGGACTAGCGGATGAGCAGTTCTTC
CASSVGLADEQFF
>NA|TRBV7-2|TRBD2|TRBJ2-1
TGTGCCAGCAGCTTGCCGACTAGCGGAGGGTACAATGAGCAGTTCTTC
CASSLPTSGGYNEQFF
>few|TRBV28|NA|TRBJ1-2
TGTGCCAGCCGGTTGAGTCCCAACTATGGCTACACCTTC
CASRLSPNYGYTF
>few|TRBV28|NA|TRBJ2-7
TGTGCCAGCAGTTTACCGGGGATAAAGGGCGAGCAGTACTTC
CASSLPGIKGEQYF
>few|TRBV6-5|TRBD2|TRBJ2-7
TGTGCCAGCAGTAAGACTAGCGGAACCTACGAGCAGTACTTC
CASSKTSGTYEQYF
>NA|TRBV30|NA|TRBJ2-3
TGTGCCTGGAGTGTACTATGGGACAATACGCAGTATTTT
CAWSVLWDNTQYF
>few|TRBV29-1|TRBD1|TRBJ1-1
TGCAGCGTTGAAGCGCCGGGACAGGGGGCTAGAGACACTGAAGCTTTCTTT
CSVEAPGQGARDTEAFF
>few|TRBV6-5|TRBD1|TRBJ2-7
TGTGCCAGCAGTTACACCGGGACAGGGGTCCACGAGCAGTACTTC
CASSYTGTGVHEQYF
>few|TRBV28|TRBD2|TRBJ2-5
TGTGCCACCTCCGGAGGGACGGGAGGGGAGACCCAGTACTTC
CATSGGTGGETQYF
>NA|TRBV5-1|NA|TRBJ2-2
TGCGCCAGCAGCTTGGAAATGGGCAGGGAAATTGTCTCCGGGGAGCTGTTTTTT
CASSLEMGREIVSGELFF
>few|TRBV5-4|NA|TRBJ2-3
TGTGCCAGCAGCTTGGATAGGGGGTACACAGATACGCAGTATTTT
CASSLDRGYTDTQYF
>NA|TRBV30|NA|TRBJ2-5
TGTGCCTGGAGTGTACGGGTGAGGGAGACCCAGTACTTC
CAWSVRVRETQYF
>NA|TRBV19|NA|TRBJ2-7
TGTGCCAGTAGCGAGCCCGGGGAGTCCTACGAGCAGTACTTC
CASSEPGESYEQYF
>NA|TRBV5-1|NA|TRBJ2-7
TGCGCCAGCAGCCCCGGACAGACCTACGAGCAGTACTTC
CASSPGQTYEQYF
>NA|TRBV9|NA|TRBJ2-7
TGTGCCAGCCCTATCCGGGGGTTCTACGAGCAGTACTTC
CASPIRGFYEQYF
>few|TRBV19|TRBD2|TRBJ2-1
TGTGCCAGTAGTACCTGGACTAGCGGGAATTTGGTTGAGCAGTTCTTC
CASSTWTSGNLVEQFF
>NA|TRBV30|NA|TRBJ1-2
TGTGCCTGGAGTGTGTCAGGAGGAGGGGGCTACACCTTC
CAWSVSGGGGYTF
>few|TRBV7-9|TRBD1|TRBJ2-7
TGTGCCAGCAGCGATACCGGGACAGGGAACTACGAGCAGTACTTC
CASSDTGTGNYEQYF
>few|TRBV28|TRBD1|TRBJ1-1
TGTGCCAGCAGTTTATCCCAGGGGGTCACTGAAGCTTTCTTT
CASSLSQGVTEAFF
>few|TRBV5-4|TRBD2|TRBJ2-3
TGTGCCAGCAGCTTAGCCGGGAGGACAGATACGCAGTATTTT
CASSLAGRTDTQYF
>few|TRBV19|NA|TRBJ1-2
TGTGCCAGTAGCGGCAGGGGTTGGGACTATGGCTACACCTTC
CASSGRGWDYGYTF
>NA|TRBV11-2|NA|TRBJ2-5
TGTGCCAGCAGCTTCCAATGGGGGGAAGAGACCCAGTACTTC
CASSFQWGEETQYF
>many|TRBV7-2|TRBD2|TRBJ2-1
TGTGCCAGCAGCTTCCGGACTAGCGGTTACAATGAGCAGTTCTTC
CASSFRTSGYNEQFF
>few|TRBV9|NA|TRBJ1-1
TGTGCCAGCAGCCGACAGCTGAACACTGAAGCTTTCTTT
CASSRQLNTEAFF
>few|TRBV14|NA|TRBJ2-1
TGTGCCAGCAGCCAAGTCTCTCCGAGCTCCTACAATGAGCAGTTCTTC
CASSQVSPSSYNEQFF